The TCR beta chain under discussion was sequenced for a study of immune cell composition in non-small cell lung cancer (dated by TCRdb to about 2017). With respect to the entire study: Histologic subtype was assigned using H&E plus p63, CK5, Napsin A and TTF-1 immunohistochemistry, mainly lung adenocarcinoma or squamous cell carcinoma. TCR-beta sequencing from Adaptive Biotechnologies was done on a few dozen paired sets of NSCLC tumour and non-adjacent lung specimens and on over 25 tumour-only specimens. For supplementary cohort #1, made up of roughly ten lung adenocarcinoma cases, paired tumour/lung TCR-beta sequencing was done and TIL populations were generated so that tumour reactivity could be assessed. Four tumour specimens that had TCR-beta data belonged to rare histological subtypes and were left out of the subtype comparisons. Points the paper makes about the study in general: Top 10 clone scores and productive clonality were significantly higher in lung squamous cell carcinoma than in lung adenocarcinoma tumours. No significant correlation was found between tumour TCR-beta clonality and smoking pack-years. Tumour-associated clones >0.5% were found in nearly half of NSCLC cases, namely in roughly 30% of adenocarcinomas versus 70% to 80% of squamous carcinomas. The reactivity cohort was only approximately 11 cases, and tumour-reactive clones were not shown to share sequences with the dominant in vivo tumour-associated clones. In under twelve adenocarcinoma cases, maximal tumour-associated clone frequency correlated strongly with TIL tumour reactivity, whereas overall clonality did not.

Genomic DNA was isolated with the QIAamp DNA kit from frozen aliquots of single-cell suspensions that had not been sorted. Tumour samples were surgically resected non-small cell lung cancer tissue. Tissues arrived within 2 hours after resection and were immediately processed into single-cell suspensions. Tissue was mechanically dissociated and enzymatically digested with DNase I, collagenase I and hyaluronidase for 25 to 35 minutes at 37 °C, then filtered and RBC-lysed. The CDR3 goes from the cysteine to the phenylalanine over 16 residues. Just the 48-base CDR3 DNA is kept, in frame starting at base 1. Taken from the germline V gene, the CDR1 and CDR2 loops are MDHEN and SYDVKM. A distance of 16 bases separates the germline ends of V and J, which lose 3 bases and 5 bases respectively. TCR-beta CDR3 regions were amplified from genomic DNA by a two-step multiplex PCR, with the second step adding Illumina-compatible adaptors. As a commercial immunoSEQ service, TCR-beta immunosequencing was carried out on an Illumina platform. From the authors' description of their analysis: Repertoires were summarised by productive clonality and by Top 10 Clones, defined as the percentage of T-cell templates derived from the ten most frequent sequences. Values for productive clonality spanned 0 to 1, where a value of 1 indicated a monoclonal population. Sequences comprising at least 0.1% of tumour T-cell templates but absent from matched non-adjacent lung were defined as tumour-associated clones and were identified via log10 scatter plots. Two-group comparisons used Student's t-tests, stages used ANOVA, and relationships used linear regression, analysed in GraphPad Prism7 and R. As stored in TCRdb, this immuneACCESS dataset retains in-frame rearrangements with V and J assigned. A fraction of the clones does not appear; measured against another copy, unresolved V genes explain less than half of the discrepancy, and the remainder lacks a known reason. D and trimming were read from the DNA, whereas the V and J calls and clone size are those reported in that table. Here the sample has 3,000 to 4,000 clones; 70% to 85% occur a single time. Roughly a fifth of the sample is held by the ten biggest clonotypes.

About this clone itself: Its recognized antigen is unknown. No base qualities exist here, and no much larger clone lies one base off it.

This clonotype was sampled from a human donor with non-small cell lung cancer. Sample: lung tumor tissue. The rearranged segments are TRBV28 and TRBJ2-2; TRBD1 is possibly the D segment (6 matching bases). The CDR3 has the sequence CASSLYTGPGTGELFF. The DNA is as follows: TGTGCCAGCAGTTTGTACACAGGGCCGGGGACCGGGGAGCTGTTTTTT.